The 8 T cell receptor beta chains presented below share a single source sample, sequenced in a study of neoadjuvant nivolumab and ipilimumab in lung cancer (dated by TCRdb to the early 2020s). The library was produced with the immunoSEQ multiplex PCR assay. What TCRdb holds here is the immuneACCESS table cut down to in-frame rearrangements. Part of the clones is not present; checked against another copy, under half of the missing clones reflect an unresolved V gene, and the others are unexplained. The sample table records about 13,000 clones; about 94% of these occur just once. The ten largest account for 2% to 3% of the sample. The sample's time point label is to be understood as: at surgical resection after neoadjuvant nivolumab +/- ipilimumab. The specimen was peripheral blood, collected after neoadjuvant nivolumab, alone or with ipilimumab, at or shortly before surgery. The receptors come from an adult with non-small cell lung cancer.

This sequence joins TRBV4-1 and TRBJ2-7; D ambiguous. Germline CDR1 reads MGHRA; CDR2 reads YSYEKL. V lost 0 bases and J 0 bases, leaving 6 bases between the germline ends. This CDR3 is built from 14 residues. This CDR3 reads CASSQDRVSYEQYF. Here the CDR3 DNA reads TGCGCCAGCAGCCAAGATCGCGTCTCCTACGAGCAGTACTTC.

This chain uses TRBV7-3 with TRBJ2-1; 7 bases agree with TRBD2. Germline V gene data show CDR1 as SGHTA and CDR2 as FQGTGA. The CDR3 runs 15 residues. V lost 1 base and J lost 8; bases outside the gene matches: 8. CDR3 in amino acids: CASSLMPGGSYEQFF. As DNA, the CDR3 is TGTGCCAGCAGCTTAATGCCCGGGGGGTCCTATGAGCAGTTCTTC.

This chain links TRBV27 with TRBJ2-1; TRBD2 aligns across 11 bases. The CDR3 is 15 amino acids. The J segment lost 3 bases and the V segment lost 2 bases, leaving 0 bases of the junction unmatched. Germline CDR1 and CDR2: MNHEY and SMNVEV (reference sequence). CDR3 DNA sequence: TGTGCCAGCAGTTTAACTAGCGGGAGCTACAATGAGCAGTTCTTC. It is translated as CASSLTSGSYNEQFF.

The chain has TRBV7-2 and TRBJ1-5; TRBD1 matches at 9 bases. The CDR3 is 16 amino acids. The V segment lost 5 bases and the J segment 1 base; nucleotides outside the gene matches: 6. Germline-derived CDR1 and CDR2 are SGHTA and FQGNSA. The CDR3 DNA is TGTGCCAGCAGCCCCCTCGGACAGGGGAGCAATCAGCCCCAGCATTTT. Translation: CASSPLGQGSNQPQHF. Filled out from reference TRBV7-2 and TRBJ1-5, the complete variable domain reads GAGVSQSPSNKVTEKGKDVELRCDPISGHTALYWYRQSLGQGLEFLIYFQGNSAPDKSGLPSDRFSAERTGGSVSTLTIQRTQQEDSAVYLCASSPLGQGSNQPQHFGDGTRLSIL.

This rearrangement joins TRBV5-1 to TRBJ2-7, with 11 bases matching TRBD2. The CDR3 totals 16 residues. Trimming cost V 2 bases and J 6 bases; bases outside gene matches: 10. Germline CDR1 and CDR2: SGHRS and YFSETQ. CDR3 amino acids: CASSFRLAGGEGEQYF. CDR3 coding DNA: TGCGCCAGCAGCTTTAGGCTAGCGGGAGGAGAAGGCGAGCAGTACTTC.

The chain recombines TRBV5-4 with TRBJ2-2; the match to TRBD2 covers 13 bases. The CDR3 is 15 residues long. The trim removed 4 bases at V and 7 bases at J, leaving 4 bases unmatched. Germline V gene data show CDR1 as SGHNT and CDR2 as YYREEE (reference sequence). The CDR3 nucleotides are TGTGCCAGCAGCGGAGGACTAGCGGGAGTCGGGGAGCTGTTTTTT. This codes for CASSGGLAGVGELFF.

The CDR3 sequence is CASSYKENTEAFF. In nucleotides, the CDR3 is TGTGCCAGCAGCTATAAGGAGAACACTGAAGCTTTCTTT. The rearrangement joins TRBV27 to TRBJ1-1; no clear D gene. Trimming shortened V by 6 bases and J by 1 base, and 9 bases separated the two germline ends. Germline V lookup: CDR1 MNHEY, CDR2 SMNVEV (reference sequence). This CDR3 has 13 residues.

This rearrangement joins TRBV5-6 to TRBJ1-2; D is perhaps TRBD1 (5 bases). Germline lookup yields CDR1 SGHDT and CDR2 YYEEEE. V gave up 1 base and J gave up 4 bases, with 14 bases separating them. This CDR3 is 15 amino acids long. DNA for the CDR3: TGTGCCAGCAGCTTGAGTGGGGCGCGGGTCTATGGCTACACCTTC. Protein sequence: CASSLSGARVYGYTF.